This TCR beta chain appears in the sequencing data of a study of shared clonotypes between healthy human individuals (dated by TCRdb to the early 2020s). About the study as a whole: Two women and a few men aged 18 to 49 years were included in the cohort. Leukapheresis yielded between about 0.94 and 8.9 billion PBMCs per donor. The study deeply sequenced blood TCR repertoires of about five healthy adults to estimate repertoire size and the extent of clonotype sharing between individuals. Per donor, three plates each were used for CD4 naive and CD4 memory, two for CD8 naive, and one for CD8 memory. Libraries were prepared and TCR repertoires were sequenced by different laboratories using diverse techniques, in order to increase sequencing depth and limit assay-specific biases. The investigation overall reported the following: Rarefaction of sorted-subset datasets indicated incomplete sequencing despite the large sequencing depth. Pairwise subsampling led to the expectation that sequencing depth would affect the degree of clonotype sharing among donors. Only blood was sampled, and tissue TCR repertoires likely differ from those in blood. Sharing across several donors was observed for about 5% of naive CD4, 3% to 4% of naive CD8, roughly 2.3% of memory CD4, and approximately 0.41% of memory CD8 clonotypes. The genetic and exposure-history diversity represented was limited by the small number of donors. Clonotypes shared by all four sorted-subset donors showed higher generation probabilities than non-shared clonotypes. Naive subsets generally had larger estimated clonotype richness than memory subsets did.

Healthy HIV-negative adults with no recently reported acute infections or vaccinations were included as donors. All donors were Caucasian adults living in Nashville, Tennessee, USA. Magnetic negative selection was used to enrich CD4+ T cells, after which naive cells were positively selected on CD45RA and the negative fraction became the memory subset. Blood was collected by leukapheresis, and PBMCs were isolated by Ficoll-Histopaque density gradient centrifugation and then cryopreserved in liquid nitrogen vapor phase. Purity and quantity of every magnetically sorted T cell population were checked by analytical flow cytometry. Genomic DNA was isolated from each sorted fraction and quantified by UV absorbance on a Nanodrop 2000c. TCR CDR3 regions were amplified from genomic DNA by multiplex PCR using the deep immunoSEQ assay. For each cell subset, the extracted genomic DNA was distributed evenly across all wells of several immunoSEQ 96-well plates, and each plate served as one replicate. For sorted subsets, roughly 200 ng of genomic DNA, equivalent to 25,000 to 35,000 T cell genomes, went into each replicate PCR. The purified libraries were quantified using a Qubit 3.0 fluorometer, sized with a Bioanalyzer 2100, and then quantified again using the KAPA Library Quantification kit. Each immunoSEQ 96-well plate was sequenced on its own single-read 150-cycle Illumina NextSeq 550 flow cell. From the authors' description of their analysis: Because the immunoSEQ output held only junctional sequences and lacked quality scores, the filtering could not match the filtering applied to full-length reads. To assign V/J genes and CDR3, sequences were annotated using PyIR, a Python wrapper for IgBLAST v1.9, with IMGT germline references. Reads were removed for weak V/J assignments (E-value above 1e-6), missing CDR3, stop codons, out-of-frame junctions, or ambiguous translated residues. V3J clonotypes were defined as sequences sharing an identical inferred V gene, J gene, and CDR3 amino acid sequence. Percentage overlap between repertoires was computed as shared unique clonotypes divided by the size of the smaller repertoire. Repertoire richness was assessed with RTK rarefaction, the Chao1 estimator, and Recon v2.1 estimates of unobserved clonotypes. Generation probabilities were computed with OLGA for all TCRbeta clonotypes obtained by the gDNA method from a few donors. Here the immuneACCESS table is served through TCRdb, limited to in-frame sequences with V and J called. Missing clones are a known gap in these copies; in checked studies unresolved V genes cover under half, and the rest lacks a known reason. Clone size and the V and J calls come from that table; the DNA yielded D and trimming. The sample records around 2,000,000 clones, 90% to 95% of which are singletons. 0.1% to 0.15% of the sample lies in the top ten.

About this clone itself: No antigen is known for it. Base qualities are not at hand, and no much larger clone is one base apart. Other DNA sequences of this sample code for an identical CDR3.

The clonotype originates from a man between 18 and 35 years old in good health. The material sequenced was naive CD4+ T cells sorted from blood. Reading the label with the study, this specimen's cell subset or site is: CD45RA+ positively selected.

Here is the DNA: TGCGCCAGCAGCCTTTCAGGGGGCGGGCAAGAGACCCAGTACTTC. It translates to CASSLSGGGQETQYF. The chain joins TRBV5-1 to TRBJ2-5; 8 bases in the middle match TRBD1. Including cysteine and phenylalanine, the CDR3 has 15 amino acids. Just CDR3 DNA is preserved here, 45 bases in frame from base 1. CDR1 and CDR2 are read off the germline V gene as SGHRS and YFSETQ. The V end gives up 4 bases and the J end 2 bases, leaving 7 bases in the junction not matched to a gene.